The sequence of this T cell receptor beta chain was determined in a study of T cell responses to AZD1222 COVID-19 vaccine. CDR1 SGHTA and CDR2 FQGTGA come from the germline V gene. This CDR3 region has 16 residues. V trimming: 5 bases; J trimming: 7 bases; junction bases outside the gene matches: 12. The repertoire was sequenced with immunoSEQ multiplex PCR; TCRdb's copy has only in-frame clones and lacks some. This sample has about 150,000 clones, with about nine tenths found just once. A note on this clone: The antigen is not known.

General study results and limits: It was only a handful of AZD1222 recipients who were seropositive at baseline. Regions 160-218 and 743-854 held dominance among vaccine-associated CD4 TCRs, which spanned spike.

The sequence came from an adult in good health. V gene TRBV7-3 combines with J gene TRBJ2-1; 9 bases map to TRBD1. The sample was peripheral blood, taken on day 0 of MenACWY control vaccination. The CDR3 DNA reads as TGTGCCAGCAGCCCCATTCCCGGGACAGGGAAGAATGAGCAGTTCTTC. Its translation: CASSPIPGTGKNEQFF.